What follows are 4 T cell receptor beta chains derived from one specimen sequenced in a study of early T cells in non-severe SARS-CoV-2 infection. TCRdb fed the 5' RACE reads into MiXCR, producing one record per CDR3 protein. The repertoire holds about 92,000 distinct CDR3 sequences, with around an eighth as singletons. Sequenced: whole blood. The receptor set was obtained from an adult who was a healthcare worker with PCR-confirmed SARS-CoV-2 infection or an uninfected control (not recorded which).

This clonotype was seen a few times. The V gene is TRBV2, the J gene TRBJ2-5; no firm D call. Germline loops: CDR1 SNHLY, CDR2 FYNNEI. V was trimmed by 9 bases and J by 5 bases, leaving 13 bases between them. The CDR3 consists of 12 residues. CDR3 sequence (DNA): TGTGCCAGTCACGCCGGTAGGGAGACCCAGTACTTC. Amino acids: CASHAGRETQYF.

This clonotype occurred a few times. The chain links TRBV11-2 to TRBJ2-2; 8 bases line up with TRBD2. Germline V gene lookup returns CDR1 SGHAT and CDR2 FQNNGV. Germline trimming cut 0 bases from V and 5 bases from J; bases unmatched to any gene: 11. The length of the CDR3 is 18 residues. As DNA, the CDR3 is TGTGCCAGCAGCTTAGATCTCGCTCTAGCGGGTCTTACCGGGGAGCTGTTTTTT. Its translation is CASSLDLALAGLTGELFF. Variable domain in full (rest from reference TRBV11-2 and TRBJ2-2): EAGVAQSPRYKIIEKRQSVAFWCNPISGHATLYWYQQILGQGPKLLIQFQNNGVVDDSQLPKDRFSAERLKGVDSTLKIQPAKLEDSAVYLCASSLDLALAGLTGELFFGEGSRLTVL.

The chain carries TRBV7-2 and TRBJ2-3; D uncertain. The CDR3 runs 14 residues. Germline loops: CDR1 SGHTA, CDR2 FQGNSA. V lost 0 bases, J lost 1 base, and 5 bases lay in between. The CDR3 region is CASSLARGTDTQYF. The CDR3 DNA sequence: TGTGCCAGCAGCTTAGCGCGCGGCACAGATACGCAGTATTTT.

The chain joins TRBV6-1 to TRBJ2-7; tentative D call: TRBD2 (6 bases). V shed 8 bases and J shed 10 bases, with 9 bases lying between them. The CDR3 covers 9 residues. CDR1 and CDR2 (germline): MNHNS, SASEGT. CDR3 sequence (DNA): TGTGCCAGCGGGGACTCCCAGTACTTC. Amino acids: CASGDSQYF.